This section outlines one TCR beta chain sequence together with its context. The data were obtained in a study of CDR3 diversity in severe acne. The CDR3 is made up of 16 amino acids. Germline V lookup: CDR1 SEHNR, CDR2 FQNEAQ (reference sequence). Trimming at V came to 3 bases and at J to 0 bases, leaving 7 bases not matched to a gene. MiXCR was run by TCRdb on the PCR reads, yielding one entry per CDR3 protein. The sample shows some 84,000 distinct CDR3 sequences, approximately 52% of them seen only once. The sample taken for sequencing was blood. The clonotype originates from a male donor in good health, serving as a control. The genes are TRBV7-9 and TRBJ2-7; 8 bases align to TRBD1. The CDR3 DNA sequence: TGTGCCAGCAGCTTGGGACAGGCAGCCAACTCCTACGAGCAGTACTTC. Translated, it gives CASSLGQAANSYEQYF.